Presented here are 3 T cell receptor beta chains from one specimen sequenced in a study of human T cells and chemical hapten exposure. MiXCR, run by TCRdb on the RACE reads, gives a single entry per CDR3 protein. The profile shows about 94,000 distinct CDR3 sequences, 9.3% of them singletons. The time point here: patch test 2, 6 weeks after DPC sensitization. The treatment here: therapeutic diphenylcyclopropenone sensitization with weekly scalp DPC. The starting material was whole blood, obtained in connection with sensitization to the hapten diphenylcyclopropenone (DPC). The receptors stem from a woman aged 40 to 50 with alopecia areata. Some clones in this sample may be carry-over from other donors' samples.

Ten or more counts support this clonotype. This chain links TRBV7-2 with TRBJ2-1; TRBD2 matches at 10 bases. Trimming at V came to 1 base and at J to 7 bases, leaving 7 bases not matched to a gene. This CDR3 has 16 amino acids. Germline V gene sequence: CDR1 SGHTA, CDR2 FQGNSA. The chain's CDR3 is CASSLVASGSGNEQFF. In nucleotides, the CDR3 is TGTGCCAGCAGCTTAGTTGCTAGCGGGAGTGGTAATGAGCAGTTCTTC.

Note on this clonotype: At one end, the junction sequence differs from germline, possibly due to a read error. CDR3: CVSSQTPGGGGYGYTF. CDR3 nucleotide sequence: TGTGTCAGCAGCCAAACACCGGGGGGAGGAGGCTATGGCTACACCTTC. The chain uses TRBV12-3 or TRBV12-4 and TRBJ1-2; D possibly corresponds to TRBD1 (5 bases). This CDR3 has 16 residues.

This clonotype was picked up many times. The CDR3: CASSNRGSTDTQYF. CDR3 bases: TGTGCCAGCAGTAACCGGGGGTCGACAGATACGCAGTATTTT. V usage is TRBV12-3 or TRBV12-4 and J usage is TRBJ2-3, with TRBD2 as a possible D gene (6 bases). This CDR3 contains 14 residues. The ends were cut back, 5 bases at V and 3 bases at J, with 12 bases in the middle.